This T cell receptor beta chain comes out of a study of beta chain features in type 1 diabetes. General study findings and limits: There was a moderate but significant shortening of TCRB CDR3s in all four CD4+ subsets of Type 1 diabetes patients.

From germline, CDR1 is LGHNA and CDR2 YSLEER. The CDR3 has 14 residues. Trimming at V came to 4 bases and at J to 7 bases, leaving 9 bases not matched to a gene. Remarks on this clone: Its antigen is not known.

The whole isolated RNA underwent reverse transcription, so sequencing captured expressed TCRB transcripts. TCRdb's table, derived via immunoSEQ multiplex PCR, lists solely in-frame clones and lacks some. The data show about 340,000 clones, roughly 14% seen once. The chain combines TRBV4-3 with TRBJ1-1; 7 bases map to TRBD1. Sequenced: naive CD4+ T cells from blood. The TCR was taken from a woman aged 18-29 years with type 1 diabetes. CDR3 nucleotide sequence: TGCGCCAGCAGCCGCATACAGGGGAGAGATGAAGCTTTCTTT. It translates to CASSRIQGRDEAFF.